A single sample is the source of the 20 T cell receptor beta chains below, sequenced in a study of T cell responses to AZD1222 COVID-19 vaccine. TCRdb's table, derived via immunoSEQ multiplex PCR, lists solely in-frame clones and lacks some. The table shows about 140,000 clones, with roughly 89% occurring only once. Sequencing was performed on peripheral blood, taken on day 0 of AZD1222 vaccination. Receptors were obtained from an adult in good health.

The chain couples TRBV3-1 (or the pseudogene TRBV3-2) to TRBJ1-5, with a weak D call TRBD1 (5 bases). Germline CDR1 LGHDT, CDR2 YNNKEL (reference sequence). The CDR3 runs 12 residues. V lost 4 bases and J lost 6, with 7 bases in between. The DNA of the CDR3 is TGTGCCAGCAGCCTTGGGGGTCAGCCCCAGCATTTT. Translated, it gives CASSLGGQPQHF.

The CDR3 nucleotides are TGTGCCAGCTTGGGACTTGCGAGGGCTCAGGAGACCCAGTACTTC. Translation gives CASLGLARAQETQYF. V is TRBV7-8 and J is TRBJ2-5; a weak D match, TRBD2 (6 bases). The CDR3 contains 15 residues. CDR1 SGHVS and CDR2 FQNEAQ come from the germline V gene. Trimming cost V 8 bases and J 5 bases, with 21 bases left between them.

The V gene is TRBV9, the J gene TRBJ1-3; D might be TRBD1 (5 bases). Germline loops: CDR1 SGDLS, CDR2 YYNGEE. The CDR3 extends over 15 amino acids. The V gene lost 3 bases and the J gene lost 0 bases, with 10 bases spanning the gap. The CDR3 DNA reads TGTGCCAGCAGCGCTGGACACCTCTCTGGAAACACCATATATTTT. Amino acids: CASSAGHLSGNTIYF.

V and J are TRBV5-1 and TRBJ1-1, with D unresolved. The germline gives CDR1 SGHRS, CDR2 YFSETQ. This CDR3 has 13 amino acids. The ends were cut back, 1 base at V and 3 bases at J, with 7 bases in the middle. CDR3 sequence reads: CASSLNQDTEAFF. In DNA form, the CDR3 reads TGCGCCAGCAGCTTGAACCAGGACACTGAAGCTTTCTTT.

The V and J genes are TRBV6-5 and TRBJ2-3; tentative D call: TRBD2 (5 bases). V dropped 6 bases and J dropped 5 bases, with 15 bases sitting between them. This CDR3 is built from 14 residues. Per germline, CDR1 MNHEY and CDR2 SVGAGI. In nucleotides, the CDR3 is TGTGCCAGCAGAACCAGCGGTTTGGGAGATACGCAGTATTTT. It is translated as CASRTSGLGDTQYF.

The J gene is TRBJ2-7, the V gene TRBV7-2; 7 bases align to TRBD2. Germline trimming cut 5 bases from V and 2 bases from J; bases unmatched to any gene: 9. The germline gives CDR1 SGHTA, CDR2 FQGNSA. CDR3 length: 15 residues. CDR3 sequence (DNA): TGTGCCAGCAGCCTCTTTAGCGGGTCCCCCTACGAGCAGTACTTC. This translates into CASSLFSGSPYEQYF.

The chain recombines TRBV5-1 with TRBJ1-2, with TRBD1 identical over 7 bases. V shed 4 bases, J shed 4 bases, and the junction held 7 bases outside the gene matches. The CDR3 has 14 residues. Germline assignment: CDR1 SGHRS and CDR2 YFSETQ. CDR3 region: CASSPTGQSYGYTF. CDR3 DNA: TGCGCCAGCAGCCCGACAGGGCAAAGCTATGGCTACACCTTC.

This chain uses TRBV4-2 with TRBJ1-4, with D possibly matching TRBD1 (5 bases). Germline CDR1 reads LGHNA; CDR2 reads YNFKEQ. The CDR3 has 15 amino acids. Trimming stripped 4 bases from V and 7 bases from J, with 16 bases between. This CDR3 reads CASSLPGTRGEKLFF. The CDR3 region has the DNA TGTGCCAGCAGCCTACCCGGGACTCGGGGTGAAAAACTGTTTTTT.

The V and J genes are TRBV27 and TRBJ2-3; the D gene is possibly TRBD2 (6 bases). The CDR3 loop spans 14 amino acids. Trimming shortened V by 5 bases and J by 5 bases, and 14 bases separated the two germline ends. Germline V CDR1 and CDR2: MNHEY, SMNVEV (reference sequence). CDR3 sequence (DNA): TGTGCCAGCAGTCCCGGACTACTTCGAGATACGCAGTATTTT. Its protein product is CASSPGLLRDTQYF.

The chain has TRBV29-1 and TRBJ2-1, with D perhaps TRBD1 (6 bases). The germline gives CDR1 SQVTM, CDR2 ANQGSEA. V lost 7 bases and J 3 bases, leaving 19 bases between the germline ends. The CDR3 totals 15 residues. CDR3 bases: TGCAGCGCCAAGGGGGTAGCCCCCTACTACAATGAGCAGTTCTTC. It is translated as CSAKGVAPYYNEQFF.

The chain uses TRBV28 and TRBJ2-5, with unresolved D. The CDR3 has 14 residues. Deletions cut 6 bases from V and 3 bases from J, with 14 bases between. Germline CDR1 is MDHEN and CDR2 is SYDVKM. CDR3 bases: TGTGCCAGCAGATCACCCTCTGGGAAAGAGACCCAGTACTTC. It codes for CASRSPSGKETQYF.

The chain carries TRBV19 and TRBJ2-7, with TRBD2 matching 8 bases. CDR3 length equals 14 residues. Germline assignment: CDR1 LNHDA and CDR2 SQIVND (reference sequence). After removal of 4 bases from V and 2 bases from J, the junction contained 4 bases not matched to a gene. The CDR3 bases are TGTGCCAGTAGTACCCCGGGGGGGGCCTACGAGCAGTACTTC. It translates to CASSTPGGAYEQYF.

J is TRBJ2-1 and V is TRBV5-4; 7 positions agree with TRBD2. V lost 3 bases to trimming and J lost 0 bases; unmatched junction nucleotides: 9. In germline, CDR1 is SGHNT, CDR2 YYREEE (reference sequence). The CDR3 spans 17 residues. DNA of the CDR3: TGTGCCAGCAGCTCTGGGATCGGCGGGAGCTCCTACAATGAGCAGTTCTTC. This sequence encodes CASSSGIGGSSYNEQFF.

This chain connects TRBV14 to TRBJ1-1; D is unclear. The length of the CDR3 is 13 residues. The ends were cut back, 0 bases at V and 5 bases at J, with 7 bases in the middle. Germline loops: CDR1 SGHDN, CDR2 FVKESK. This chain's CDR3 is CASSQDRETEAFF. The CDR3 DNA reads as TGTGCCAGCAGCCAAGATCGGGAAACTGAAGCTTTCTTT.

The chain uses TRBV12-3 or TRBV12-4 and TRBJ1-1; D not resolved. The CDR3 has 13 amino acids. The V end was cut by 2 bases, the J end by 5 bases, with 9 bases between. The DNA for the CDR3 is TGTGCCAGCAGTTTAACCTCCAAGACTGAAGCTTTCTTT. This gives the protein CASSLTSKTEAFF.

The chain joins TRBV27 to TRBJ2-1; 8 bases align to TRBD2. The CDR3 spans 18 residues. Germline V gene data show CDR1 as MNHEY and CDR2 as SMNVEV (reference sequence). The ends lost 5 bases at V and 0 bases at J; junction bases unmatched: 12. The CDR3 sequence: CASSQRTSSQSSYNEQFF. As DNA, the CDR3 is TGTGCCAGCAGTCAACGGACTAGCTCCCAGAGCTCCTACAATGAGCAGTTCTTC.

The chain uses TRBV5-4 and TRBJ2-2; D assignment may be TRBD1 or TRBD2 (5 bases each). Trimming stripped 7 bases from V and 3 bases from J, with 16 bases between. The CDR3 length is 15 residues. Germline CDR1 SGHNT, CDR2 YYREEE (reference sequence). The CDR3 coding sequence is TGTGCCAGCCGCCCAGGGTTCGGGGACACCGGGGAGCTGTTTTTT. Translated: CASRPGFGDTGELFF.

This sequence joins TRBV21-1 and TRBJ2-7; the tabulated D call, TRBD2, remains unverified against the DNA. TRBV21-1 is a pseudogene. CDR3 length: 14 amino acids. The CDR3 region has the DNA TGTGCCAGCAGTAAGCGGGGGGGATCGGCCGAGCAGTACTTC. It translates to CASSKRGGSAEQYF.

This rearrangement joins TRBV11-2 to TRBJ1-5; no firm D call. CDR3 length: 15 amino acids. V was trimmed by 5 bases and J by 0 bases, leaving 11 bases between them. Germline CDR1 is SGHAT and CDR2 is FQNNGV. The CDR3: CASSRGFYSNQPQHF. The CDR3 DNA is TGTGCCAGCAGCCGCGGGTTCTATAGCAATCAGCCCCAGCATTTT.

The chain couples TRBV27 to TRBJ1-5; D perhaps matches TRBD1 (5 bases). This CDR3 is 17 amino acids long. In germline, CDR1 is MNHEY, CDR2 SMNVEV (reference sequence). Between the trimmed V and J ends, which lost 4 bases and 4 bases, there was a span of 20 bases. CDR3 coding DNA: TGTGCCAGCAGTTCCAGATTGGGACCCAGGAGGAATCAGCCCCAGCATTTT. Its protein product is CASSSRLGPRRNQPQHF.